The 5 T cell receptor beta chains below come from one sample, sequenced in a study of blood T cell repertoires in COVID-19. Some clones are missing from TCRdb's copy, which holds only in-frame ones; the method was immunoSEQ multiplex PCR. The sample has 150,000 to 200,000 clones, about 87% seen once. The sample comprised peripheral blood. The receptors derive from a man in his 60s with acute or convalescent COVID-19.

The V call is TRBV5-8, the J call TRBJ2-1; 14 bases match TRBD2. Germline V gene sequence: CDR1 SGHTS, CDR2 YDEGEE. There are 15 residues in the CDR3. The J segment lost 4 bases and the V segment lost 4 bases, leaving 1 base of the junction unmatched. The CDR3 spells CASSRTSGGYNEQFF. CDR3 coding DNA: TGTGCCAGCAGCCGGACTAGCGGGGGGTACAATGAGCAGTTCTTC.

V usage is TRBV19 and J usage is TRBJ2-5; a weak D match, TRBD2 (5 bases). The V end was cut by 0 bases, the J end by 5 bases, with 10 bases between. The CDR3 is 14 residues long. Germline V gives CDR1 LNHDA, CDR2 SQIVND (reference sequence). The CDR3 DNA sequence: TGTGCCAGTAGTATAGACCCACGCGGGGAGACCCAGTACTTC. Encoded protein: CASSIDPRGETQYF.

CDR3 in DNA: TGTGCCAGCAGCCTGGGGACAGGGCGCCCAACCTACGAGCAGTACTTC. This translates into CASSLGTGRPTYEQYF. The chain links TRBV7-2 to TRBJ2-7; 9 bases are shared with TRBD1. J was trimmed by 2 bases and V by 5 bases; bases with no gene match: 10. Per the germline V gene, CDR1 is SGHTA and CDR2 is FQGNSA. This CDR3 region has 16 residues.

The chain combines TRBV3-1 (or the pseudogene TRBV3-2) with TRBJ2-5, with 7 bases that match TRBD2. Germline loops: CDR1 LGHDT, CDR2 YNNKEL (reference sequence). J was trimmed by 4 bases and V by 0 bases; bases with no gene match: 11. The CDR3 totals 17 residues. DNA of the CDR3: TGTGCCAGCAGCCAAGAGGTGGCGGGAGTGCTCGCAGAGACCCAGTACTTC. This gives the protein CASSQEVAGVLAETQYF.

The chain has TRBV6-6 and TRBJ1-6, with TRBD1 as a possible D gene (5 bases). Trimming took 2 bases from V and 7 from J, leaving 15 bases between them. This CDR3 spans 16 amino acids. From germline, CDR1 is MNHNY and CDR2 SVGAGI (reference sequence). CDR3 in amino acids: CASSYVRAGGNSPLHF. The CDR3 nucleotides read TGTGCCAGCAGTTACGTCAGGGCAGGCGGAAATTCACCCCTCCACTTT.